This T cell receptor (beta chain) was sequenced for a study of cytomegalovirus exposure and HLA in healthy donors. Overall study context: A subsequent analysis stated that the roughly 130 validation repertoires were run on the same platform as the approximately 700 first-cohort repertoires.

Method: immunoSEQ multiplex PCR; TCRdb's copy keeps in-frame clones and lacks some. The table lists some 140,000 clones, 80% to 90% of them singletons. General study findings and limits: Confirmation in vitro established that a few CMV-associated chains were specific for CMV antigens.

As concerns this clone: The target antigen is unknown.

The donors were members of the validation cohort comprising over a hundred subjects, separate from the roughly 690-subject first cohort. Germline V gives CDR1 SEHNR, CDR2 FQNEAQ (reference sequence). The V gene lost 0 bases and the J gene lost 5 bases, with 10 bases spanning the gap. CDR3 length: 14 residues. This TCR derives from a young man in good health and CMV-seropositive. The V call is TRBV7-9, the J call TRBJ2-5; D perhaps matches TRBD2 (6 bases). Sequencing was carried out using PBMCs. The CDR3 nucleotides read TGTGCCAGCAGCTTAGCGCGGGGTCGGGAGACCCAGTACTTC. This sequence encodes CASSLARGRETQYF. The variable domain in full, with the rest retrieved from reference TRBV7-9 and TRBJ2-5, is DTGVSQNPRHKITKRGQNVTFRCDPISEHNRLYWYRQTLGQGPEFLTYFQNEAQLEKSRLLSDRFSAERPKGSFSTLEIQRTEQGDSAMYLCASSLARGRETQYFGPGTRLLVL.